This TCR beta chain was observed in a study of cytomegalovirus exposure and HLA in healthy donors. For the study at large: Early on, a data release was issued that held 80 million or so unique TCRs from HLA-typed donors. Overall study results and limits: Rarity held for most TCR sequences, but there were some public TCRs that occurred in many donors. The listing of roughly 160 TCR beta chains classed them as cytomegalovirus-associated. Reportedly, fewer N-insertions than the approximately 610-donor mean appeared in an Asian-associated ancestry cluster in a later analysis.

Notes on this clone: What it binds is not known.

Germline CDR1 and CDR2: SGHRS and YFSETQ. With V trimmed by 7 bases and J by 2 bases, 4 bases remained unmatched. The CDR3 runs to 14 residues. In the PCR, 60 Vbeta and 13 Jbeta primers were used. Using immunoSEQ multiplex PCR, the repertoire was profiled, and TCRdb retains in-frame clones only, with some absent. This sample has about 91,000 clones, with 55% to 65% found just once. This clonotype originated in a human donor in good health. Sequences were obtained from PBMCs. The chain couples TRBV5-1 to TRBJ2-3; TRBD2 matches at 10 bases. The CDR3 sequence is CASGLAGDTDTQYF. The CDR3 DNA reads TGCGCCAGCGGTCTAGCGGGGGACACAGATACGCAGTATTTT.